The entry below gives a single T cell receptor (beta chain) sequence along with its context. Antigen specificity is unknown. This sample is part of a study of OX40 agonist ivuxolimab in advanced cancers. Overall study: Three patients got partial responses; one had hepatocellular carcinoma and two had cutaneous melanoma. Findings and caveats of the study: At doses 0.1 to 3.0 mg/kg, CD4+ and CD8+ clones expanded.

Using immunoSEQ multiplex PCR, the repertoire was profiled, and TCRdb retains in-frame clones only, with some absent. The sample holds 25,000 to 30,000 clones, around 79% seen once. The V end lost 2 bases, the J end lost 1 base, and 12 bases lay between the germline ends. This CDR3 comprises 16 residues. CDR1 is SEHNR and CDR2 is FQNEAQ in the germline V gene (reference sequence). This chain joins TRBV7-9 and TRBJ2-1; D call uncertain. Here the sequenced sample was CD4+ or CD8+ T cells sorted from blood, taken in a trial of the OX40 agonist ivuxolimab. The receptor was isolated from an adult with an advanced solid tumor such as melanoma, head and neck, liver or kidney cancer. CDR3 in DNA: TGTGCCAGCAGCTTAAATGGCCCCTTTTCCTACAATGAGCAGTTCTTC. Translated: CASSLNGPFSYNEQFF.